This TCR beta chain is drawn from a study of cytomegalovirus exposure and HLA in healthy donors. Study-wide results and limits: Despite most TCR sequences being rare, some public TCRs occurred in many donors.

This clone was seen a few times. Its antigen is unidentified. One end of the junction fails to match germline, which may point to a read error. This CDR3 region has 13 residues. Per germline, CDR1 MNHNS and CDR2 SASEGT. Primers included in the PCR were 60 Vbeta and 13 Jbeta primers. The method was immunoSEQ multiplex PCR; TCRdb's version includes in-frame clones alone and lacks a portion of them. The table has under 150,000 clones, around 77% seen once. This TCR came from a woman between 45 and 60 years old in good health and CMV-seronegative. V is TRBV6-1 and J is TRBJ2-7, with unresolved D. Sample: PBMCs. CDR3 coding DNA: TGTGCCAGCAGTGAATCAGGCTCCAACGAGCAGTACTTC. Amino acid sequence: CASSESGSNEQYF.